A selection of T cell receptor beta chains follows, all from one sample in a study of blood T cell repertoires in COVID-19. The protocol was immunoSEQ multiplex PCR, while the TCRdb copy is restricted to in-frame clones and leaves out a portion. Here the sample spans over 250,000 clones, 80% to 90% being singletons. Sequencing input: PBMCs or T cells enriched from blood (not recorded which). The receptors shown here come from a woman between 18 and 30 years old who had recovered from COVID-19. CDR3s include the opening cysteine and the closing phenylalanine or tryptophan. Each record gives: CDR3 length, clone size, J gene, V gene, CDR3 protein. Clone size is stated in some rows and not others, as once, few, many or a class when expanded.

>12|once|TRBJ1-2|TRBV7-9
CASSLPRSGYTF
>14|-|TRBJ1-2|TRBV27
CASSLSRDFGGYTF
>13|-|TRBJ2-7|TRBV5-6
CASSLGGPYEQYF
>18|-|TRBJ2-1|TRBV5-4
CASSQGLAGVPPYNEQFF
>13|few|TRBJ2-7|TRBV6-5
CATTRDSSYEQYF
>15|-|TRBJ1-1|TRBV3-1/TRBV3-2
CASSQEGHLNTEAFF
>12|-|TRBJ2-1|TRBV29-1
CSVAQGRGEQFF
>14|-|TRBJ1-5|TRBV9
CASSAGQGSQPQHF
>14|-|TRBJ2-2|TRBV27
CASSFVPNTGELFF
>14|-|TRBJ2-7|TRBV27
CASSLYSDRGEQYF
>14|-|TRBJ2-7|TRBV5-1
CASSFRDRGYEQYF
>14|once|TRBJ2-2|TRBV5-1
CASSLYEVTGELFF